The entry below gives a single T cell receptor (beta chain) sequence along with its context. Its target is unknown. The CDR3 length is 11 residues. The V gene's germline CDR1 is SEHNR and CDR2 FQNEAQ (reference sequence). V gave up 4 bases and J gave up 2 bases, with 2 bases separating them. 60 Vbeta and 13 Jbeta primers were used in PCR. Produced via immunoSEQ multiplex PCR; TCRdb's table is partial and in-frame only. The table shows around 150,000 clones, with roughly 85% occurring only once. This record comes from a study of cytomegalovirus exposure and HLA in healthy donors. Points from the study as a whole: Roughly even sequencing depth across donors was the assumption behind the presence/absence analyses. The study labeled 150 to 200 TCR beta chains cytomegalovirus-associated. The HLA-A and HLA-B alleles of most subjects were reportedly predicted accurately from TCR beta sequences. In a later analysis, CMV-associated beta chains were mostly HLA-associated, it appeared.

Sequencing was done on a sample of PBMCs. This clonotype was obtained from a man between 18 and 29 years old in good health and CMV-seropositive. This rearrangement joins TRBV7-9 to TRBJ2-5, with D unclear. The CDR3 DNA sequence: TGTGCCAGCAGCTCTCAAGAGACCCAGTACTTC. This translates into CASSSQETQYF. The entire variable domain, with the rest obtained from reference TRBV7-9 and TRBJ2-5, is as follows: DTGVSQNPRHKITKRGQNVTFRCDPISEHNRLYWYRQTLGQGPEFLTYFQNEAQLEKSRLLSDRFSAERPKGSFSTLEIQRTEQGDSAMYLCASSSQETQYFGPGTRLLVL.